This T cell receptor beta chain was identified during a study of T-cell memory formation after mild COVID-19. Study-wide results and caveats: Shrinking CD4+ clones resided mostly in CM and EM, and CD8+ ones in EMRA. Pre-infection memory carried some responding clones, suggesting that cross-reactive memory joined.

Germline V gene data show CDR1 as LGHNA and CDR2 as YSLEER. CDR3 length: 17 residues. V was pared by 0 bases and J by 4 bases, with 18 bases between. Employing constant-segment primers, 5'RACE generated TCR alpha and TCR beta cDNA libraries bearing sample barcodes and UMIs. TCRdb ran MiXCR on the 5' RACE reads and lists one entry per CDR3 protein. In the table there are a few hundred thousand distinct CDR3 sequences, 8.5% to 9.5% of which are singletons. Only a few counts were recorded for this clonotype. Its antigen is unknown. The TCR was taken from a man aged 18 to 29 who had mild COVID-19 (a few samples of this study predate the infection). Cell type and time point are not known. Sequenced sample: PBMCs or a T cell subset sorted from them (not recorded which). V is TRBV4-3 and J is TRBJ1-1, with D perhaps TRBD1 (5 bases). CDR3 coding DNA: TGCGCCAGCAGCCAAGATGGGCGTCAGAGGGGAGTCACTGAAGCTTTCTTT. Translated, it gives CASSQDGRQRGVTEAFF.